A single TCR beta chain is shown here with its context. Its binding antigen is unknown. No much larger clone is present one base from it, and per-base qualities are unavailable. Trimming takes 4 bases from V and 0 bases from J, and the germline ends sit 12 bases apart. The cysteine opens and the phenylalanine closes a CDR3 of 16 amino acids. Only the CDR3 part of the read is kept: 48 bases, read in frame from the first base. The germline V gene (reference sequence) yields SGHAT for CDR1 and FQDESV for CDR2. Profiling of TCR beta VDJ combinations and CDR3 sequences used genomic DNA as the template. An Illumina HiSeq 2000 was the platform used for TCR repertoire sequencing. The original methods were these. TRBV/TRBJ rearrangement plots, CDR3 size and DJ length profiles, and Simpson's diversity index were used to evaluate the repertoires. The immunodominant clone was defined as the most abundant DNA sequence in deep sequencing data. CDR3 amino acid sequences were checked for sharing between subjects and were compared against published repertoires and the VDJdb database. Starting from the raw public reads, TCRdb applied fastp trimming at Q25, assembled clones with MiXCR and retained in-frame beta chains. Entries are consolidated by CDR3 protein sequence, retaining the most common genes and DNA. What appears here as the V and J calls and clone size reflects TCRdb's work, not the paper's. This sample has 400,000 to 500,000 distinct CDR3 sequences in its table, and 60% to 80% of those were observed once. 4% of the sample is held by the ten biggest clonotypes.

TCR repertoires of sorted CD4+ and CD8+ blood T cells from severe aplastic anemia patients and healthy subjects were deep-sequenced in the study. Ficoll-Paque density gradient centrifugation was used to isolate peripheral blood mononuclear cells. Before DNA was extracted, CD4+ and CD8+ T cells were sorted using either FACS or magnetic beads. The data belong to a study of CD8+CD57+ T cells in acquired aplastic anemia (dated by TCRdb to 2017 to 2018). Background for the entire study: Extracted DNA from sorted CD4+ and CD8+ cells averaged around 3.3 ug, ranging from about 0.2 to 30 ug. Mean read counts for healthy donor samples were some 10 million for CD4+ cells and 11.0 million for CD8+ cells. The full study reports these points: Roughly 31 CD8+ CDR3 sequences were shared between patients and controls but appeared highly expressed in patients and within their immunodominant clones. CD8+ Simpson's diversity did not differ significantly between patients and healthy controls (P=0.060).

The material sequenced was sorted CD4+, CD8+, or CD8+CD57+ T cells (not recorded which) from PBMCs. This sequence was found in a human donor in good health, serving as a control. The rearranged chain carries TRBV11-1 and TRBJ2-2; there is no confident call for the D gene. The CDR3 here reads CASSYEEFANTGELFF. The DNA is TGTGCCAGCAGCTACGAGGAGTTCGCGAACACCGGGGAGCTGTTTTTT.